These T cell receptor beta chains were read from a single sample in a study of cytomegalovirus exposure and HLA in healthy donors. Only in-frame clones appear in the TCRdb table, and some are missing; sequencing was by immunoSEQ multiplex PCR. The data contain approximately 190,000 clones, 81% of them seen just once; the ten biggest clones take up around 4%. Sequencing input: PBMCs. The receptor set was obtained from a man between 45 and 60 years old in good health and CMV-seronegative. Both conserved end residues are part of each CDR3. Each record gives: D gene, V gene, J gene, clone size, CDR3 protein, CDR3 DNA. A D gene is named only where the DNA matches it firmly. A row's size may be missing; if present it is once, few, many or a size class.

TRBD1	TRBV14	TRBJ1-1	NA	CASSYRGRGDTEAFF	TGTGCCAGCAGTTACAGGGGGCGAGGGGACACTGAAGCTTTCTTT
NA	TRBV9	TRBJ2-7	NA	CASSPQWGRIEQYF	TGTGCCAGCAGCCCTCAATGGGGGCGCATCGAGCAGTACTTC
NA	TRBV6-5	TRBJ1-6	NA	CASSRFDNSPLHF	TGTGCCAGCAGCAGGTTCGATAATTCACCCCTCCACTTT
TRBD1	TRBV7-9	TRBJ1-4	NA	CASSTPGQGGEKLFF	TGTGCCAGCAGCACCCCGGGACAGGGTGGTGAAAAACTGTTTTTT
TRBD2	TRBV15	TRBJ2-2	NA	CATSRDPLGLAGSTGELFF	TGTGCCACCAGCAGAGATCCCCTGGGACTAGCGGGGAGCACCGGGGAGCTGTTTTTT
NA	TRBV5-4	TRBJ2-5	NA	CASSSGTSGGETQYF	TGTGCCAGCAGCTCCGGGACATCGGGGGGAGAGACCCAGTACTTC
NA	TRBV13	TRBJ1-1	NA	CASSARINPWGAEAFF	TGTGCCAGCAGCGCAAGAATCAACCCTTGGGGGGCTGAAGCTTTCTTT
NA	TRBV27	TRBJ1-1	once	CASSFWQGLRKPEAFF	TGTGCCAGCAGTTTCTGGCAGGGCCTAAGAAAGCCTGAAGCTTTCTTT
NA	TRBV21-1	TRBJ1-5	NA	CASSGRQRNSNQPQHF	TGTGCCAGCAGCGGTCGACAGAGAAATAGCAATCAGCCCCAGCATTTT
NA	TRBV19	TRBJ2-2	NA	CASSVKGVNTGELFF	TGTGCCAGTAGTGTCAAGGGAGTGAACACCGGGGAGCTGTTTTTT
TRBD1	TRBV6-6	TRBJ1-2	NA	CASSYGQDYGYTF	TGTGCCAGCAGTTACGGACAGGACTATGGCTACACCTTC
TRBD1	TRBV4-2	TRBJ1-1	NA	CASSQQTGGNTEAFF	TGTGCCAGCAGCCAACAAACAGGGGGCAACACTGAAGCTTTCTTT
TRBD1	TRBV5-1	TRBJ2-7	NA	CASRVTGGPYEQYF	TGCGCCAGCCGAGTGACAGGGGGCCCCTACGAGCAGTACTTC
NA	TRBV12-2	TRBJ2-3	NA	CASRSGAELAGGRGDTQYF	TGTGCAAGTCGTTCAGGGGCCGAACTAGCGGGGGGGCGGGGAGATACGCAGTATTTT
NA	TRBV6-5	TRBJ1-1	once	CASSQLNTEAFF	TGTGCCAGCAGCCAGTTGAACACTGAAGCTTTCTTT
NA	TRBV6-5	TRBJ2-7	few	CASSWDSREQYF	TGTGCCAGCAGCTGGGACTCCCGCGAGCAGTACTTC
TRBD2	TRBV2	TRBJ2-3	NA	CASSPLRGVDTQYF	TGTGCCAGCAGTCCTCTTCGGGGGGTAGATACGCAGTATTTT
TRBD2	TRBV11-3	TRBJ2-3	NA	CASSHGTSGGAVTQYF	TGTGCCAGCAGCCACGGGACTAGCGGGGGGGCAGTCACGCAGTATTTT
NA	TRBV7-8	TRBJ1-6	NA	CASSLVPRGPSPLHF	TGTGCCAGCAGCTTAGTTCCCAGGGGTCCCTCACCCCTCCACTTT
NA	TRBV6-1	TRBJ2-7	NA	CASSEAPVIYEQYF	TGTGCCAGCAGTGAAGCGCCAGTCATCTACGAGCAGTACTTC
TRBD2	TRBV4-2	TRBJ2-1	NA	CASSQDRVLAGNEQFF	TGTGCCAGCAGCCAAGATAGGGTACTAGCGGGTAATGAGCAGTTCTTC
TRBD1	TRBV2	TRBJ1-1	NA	CASRTGTTEAFF	TGTGCCAGCCGGACAGGGACGACTGAAGCTTTCTTT
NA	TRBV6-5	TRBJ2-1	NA	CASSYPWREQFF	TGTGCCAGCAGTTATCCATGGAGGGAGCAGTTCTTC
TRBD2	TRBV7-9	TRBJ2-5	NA	CASSLRSGGAGETQYF	TGTGCCAGCAGCCTCCGTAGCGGGGGGGCCGGGGAGACCCAGTACTTC
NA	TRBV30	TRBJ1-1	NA	CAWSAGGGKGTEAFF	TGTGCCTGGAGTGCGGGCGGGGGGAAGGGCACTGAAGCTTTCTTT
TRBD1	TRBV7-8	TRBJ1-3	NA	CASSFRTGGLKSGSTIYF	TGTGCCAGCAGCTTCAGGACAGGGGGGCTTAAGTCTGGAAGCACCATATATTTT
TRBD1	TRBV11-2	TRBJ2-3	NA	CASSTRGQLGTDTQYF	TGTGCCAGCAGCACCCGGGGACAGCTCGGCACAGATACGCAGTATTTT
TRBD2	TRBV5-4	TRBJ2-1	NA	CASSPGGSGTQDYNEQFF	TGTGCCAGCAGCCCCGGGGGGTCCGGGACTCAAGATTACAATGAGCAGTTCTTC
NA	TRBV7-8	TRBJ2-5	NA	CASSLRETQETQYF	TGTGCCAGCAGCTTAAGGGAGACCCAAGAGACCCAGTACTTC
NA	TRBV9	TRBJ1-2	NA	CASSAQQGLYGYTF	TGTGCCAGCAGCGCCCAGCAGGGACTTTACGGCTACACCTTC
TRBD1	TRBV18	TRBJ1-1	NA	CASSLGQANTEAFF	TGTGCCAGCTCGCTGGGACAGGCCAACACTGAAGCTTTCTTT
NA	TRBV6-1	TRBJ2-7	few	CASRPEERGFDEQYF	TGTGCCAGCAGGCCGGAGGAACGAGGGTTCGACGAGCAGTACTTC
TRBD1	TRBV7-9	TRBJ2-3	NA	CASSFDRGSDTQYF	TGTGCCAGCAGCTTTGACAGGGGGTCAGATACGCAGTATTTT
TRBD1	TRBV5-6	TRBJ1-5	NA	CASSKGQGGSNQPQHF	TGTGCCAGCAGCAAAGGACAGGGGGGGAGCAATCAGCCCCAGCATTTT
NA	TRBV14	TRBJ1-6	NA	CASSQAPTGGSSYNSPLHF	TGTGCCAGCAGCCAAGCTCCGACAGGTGGAAGCTCCTATAATTCACCCCTCCACTTT
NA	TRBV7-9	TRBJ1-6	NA	CASSPQNYNSPLHF	TGTGCCAGCAGCCCCCAGAACTATAATTCACCCCTCCACTTT
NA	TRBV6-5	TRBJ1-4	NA	CASSYSGGPNEKLFF	TGTGCCAGCAGTTACTCGGGGGGGCCCAATGAAAAACTGTTTTTT
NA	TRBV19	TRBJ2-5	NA	CASRVSGGETQYF	TGTGCCAGTAGGGTGAGCGGAGGAGAGACCCAGTACTTC
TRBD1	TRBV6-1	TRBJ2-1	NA	CASSDKPGQGDYNEQFF	TGTGCCAGCAGTGACAAACCGGGACAGGGGGACTACAATGAGCAGTTCTTC
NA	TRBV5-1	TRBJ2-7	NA	CASSLVGTYSYEQYF	TGCGCCAGCAGCTTGGTGGGGACTTACTCCTACGAGCAGTACTTC
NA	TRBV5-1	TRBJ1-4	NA	CASSLDVGGNEKLFF	TGCGCCAGCAGCCTGGACGTGGGGGGAAATGAAAAACTGTTTTTT
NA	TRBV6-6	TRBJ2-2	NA	CASSYAGATNTGELFF	TGTGCCAGCAGTTACGCGGGCGCTACGAACACCGGGGAGCTGTTTTTT
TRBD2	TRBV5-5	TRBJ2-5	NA	CASSSATLAGVDKETQYF	TGTGCCAGCAGCTCCGCAACACTAGCGGGGGTCGACAAGGAGACCCAGTACTTC
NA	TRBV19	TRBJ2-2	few	CASSATTRKNTGELFF	TGTGCCAGTAGCGCAACTACCCGTAAGAACACCGGGGAGCTGTTTTTT
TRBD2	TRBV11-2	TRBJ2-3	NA	CASASTSGTDTQYF	TGTGCCAGCGCATCGACTAGCGGGACAGATACGCAGTATTTT
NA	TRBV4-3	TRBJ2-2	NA	CASTTDRANTGELFF	TGCGCCAGCACAACGGACAGAGCGAACACCGGGGAGCTGTTTTTT
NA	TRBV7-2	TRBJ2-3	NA	CASSPPGLQDTQYF	TGTGCCAGCAGCCCTCCGGGACTCCAAGATACGCAGTATTTT
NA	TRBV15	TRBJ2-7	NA	CATPRQAFYEQYF	TGTGCCACCCCACGACAGGCGTTCTACGAGCAGTACTTC
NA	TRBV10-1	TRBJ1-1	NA	CASSLGPMNTEAFF	TGCGCCAGCAGCCTAGGTCCTATGAACACTGAAGCTTTCTTT
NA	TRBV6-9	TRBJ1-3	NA	CASSYTAGVGNTIYF	TGTGCCAGCAGCTATACTGCAGGGGTCGGAAACACCATATATTTT
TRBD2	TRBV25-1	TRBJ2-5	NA	CASSELISGGAETQYF	TGTGCCAGCAGTGAATTGATTAGCGGGGGGGCGGAGACCCAGTACTTC
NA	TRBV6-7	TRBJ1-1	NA	CASSYPQAVDTEAFF	TGTGCCAGCAGTTACCCCCAGGCCGTCGACACTGAAGCTTTCTTT
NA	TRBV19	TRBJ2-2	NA	CASSTYMDTGELFF	TGTGCCAGTAGTACCTATATGGACACCGGGGAGCTGTTTTTT
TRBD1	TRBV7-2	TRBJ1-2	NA	CASRWGQGIGYTF	TGTGCCAGCAGGTGGGGACAGGGGATCGGCTACACCTTC